The clone carrying this T cell receptor (beta chain) was recorded a few times. The record originates from a study of response to subunit inactivated influenza vaccine. TCRdb recomputed calls from the RT-PCR reads with MiXCR, one row per CDR3 protein. Of about 540,000 distinct CDR3 sequences in the sample, approximately 20% were seen once. The V gene end was trimmed by 6 bases and the J gene end by 3 bases; junction bases not matched to a gene: 12. The CDR3 totals 16 residues. CDR1 and CDR2 from the germline V gene are MNHNS and SASEGT. These data were likewise used in another study, on T cells expressing NK-cell markers. That report adds: The cDNA for TCR beta came from 5'RACE template switching with UMIs. Among the eight sequenced donors, seven tested HCMV-seropositive and one tested seronegative.

The sequence was collected from a man aged 45-60 years who received an inactivated influenza vaccine. This specimen was CD4+ T cells sorted from PBMCs, taken 11 to 12 days after vaccination. The chain links TRBV6-1 to TRBJ1-2; 8 bases fit TRBD1. CDR3 in DNA: TGTGCCAGCAGAACTCAACGGGACAGGCGTCACTATGGCTACACCTTC. Its translation: CASRTQRDRRHYGYTF.